This TCR beta chain was recorded in a study of T cell responses to AZD1222 COVID-19 vaccine. The study's findings and limits: Receipt of two AZD1222 doses was followed by a rise in Spike-specific TCR breadth and depth. Spike as a whole was targeted by vaccine-associated CD4 TCRs, dominant at 160-218 and 743-854.

Assay used: immunoSEQ multiplex PCR; TCRdb lists only in-frame clones, some missing. The top ten clones hold 2.5% to 3% of a sample with roughly 180,000 clones, 87% of them seen once. With respect to this clone: Its antigen remains unidentified.

Germline CDR1 reads SGHTA; CDR2 reads FQGTGA. This CDR3 is built from 17 residues. V was clipped by 5 bases and J by 2 bases; unmatched bases: 13. The origin of this receptor is an adult in good health. The chain is built from TRBV7-3 and TRBJ2-5; 8 nucleotides line up with TRBD1. Sequences were derived from peripheral blood, sampled on day 0 of MenACWY control vaccination. CDR3 protein: CASSRRGGQDQQETQYF. The DNA of the CDR3 is TGTGCCAGCAGCCGCCGAGGGGGACAGGACCAACAAGAGACCCAGTACTTC. Based on the CDR3 plus reference TRBV7-3 and TRBJ2-5, the full variable domain is GAGVSQTPSNKVTEKGKYVELRCDPISGHTALYWYRQSLGQGPEFLIYFQGTGAADDSGLPNDRFFAVRPEGSVSTLKIQRTERGDSAVYLCASSRRGGQDQQETQYFGPGTRLLVL.